This TCR beta chain is from a study of CDR3 diversity in severe acne. Each CDR3 protein is one row after TCRdb ran MiXCR on the PCR reads. The top ten clones hold about a tenth of a sample with about 85,000 distinct CDR3 sequences, about 48% of them seen once. This clonotype was seen only once. The germline gene is not matched at one end of the junction; a read error may be the cause. Germline V gives CDR1 LNHDA, CDR2 SQIVND (reference sequence). The CDR3 totals 14 residues. The TCR originated in a male donor in good health, serving as a control. The rearrangement uses TRBV19 and TRBJ2-5; a possible D gene is TRBD1 (6 bases). Sample: blood. The CDR3 sequence is CACSMMGAWETQYF. DNA of the CDR3: TGTGCCTGTAGTATGATGGGGGCCTGGGAGACCCAGTACTTC.